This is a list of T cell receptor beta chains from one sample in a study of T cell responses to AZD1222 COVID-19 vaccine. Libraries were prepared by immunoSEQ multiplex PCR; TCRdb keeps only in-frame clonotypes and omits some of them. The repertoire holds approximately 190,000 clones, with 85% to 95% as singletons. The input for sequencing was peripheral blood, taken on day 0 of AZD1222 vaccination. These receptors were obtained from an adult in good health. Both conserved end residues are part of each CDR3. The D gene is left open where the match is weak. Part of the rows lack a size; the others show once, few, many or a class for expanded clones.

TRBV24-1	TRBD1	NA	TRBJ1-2	TGTGCCACCAGTGCCCCCGTCAACAGGGGGCGCGCGGTTCACTATGGCTACACCTTC	CATSAPVNRGRAVHYGYTF
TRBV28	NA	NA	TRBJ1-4	TGTGCCAGCAGTTCCAGAGGGGAAGGGGGTGAAAAACTGTTTTTT	CASSSRGEGGEKLFF
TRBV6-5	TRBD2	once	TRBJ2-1	TGTGCCAGCAGTTACTCGATCAGCGGGGACAATGAGCAGTTCTTC	CASSYSISGDNEQFF
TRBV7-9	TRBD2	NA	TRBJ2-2	TGTGCCAGCAGCGAATCGCTACTAGCGGGAGCTCCCACCGGGGAGCTGTTTTTT	CASSESLLAGAPTGELFF
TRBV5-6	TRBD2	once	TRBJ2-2	TGTGCCAGCAGCTTGGCTCGGCTAGCGGGAGGGGCCGGGGAGCTGTTTTTT	CASSLARLAGGAGELFF
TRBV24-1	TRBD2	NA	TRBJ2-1	TGTGCCACCAGTGATACTAGCGGAAATTACAATGAGCAGTTCTTC	CATSDTSGNYNEQFF
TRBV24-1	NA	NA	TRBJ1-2	TGTGCCACCAGTGATTTGGGAGATCCTTGGGGCTACACCTTC	CATSDLGDPWGYTF
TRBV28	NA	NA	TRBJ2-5	TGTGCCAGCAGTCCCGGACAGTACCAAGAGACCCAGTACTTC	CASSPGQYQETQYF
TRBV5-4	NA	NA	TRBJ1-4	TGTGCCAGCAGCCAGGACGGTGCTAGTGAAAAACTGTTTTTT	CASSQDGASEKLFF
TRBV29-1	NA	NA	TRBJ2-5	TGCAGCGTTGGTCCAGTGCAAGAGACCCAGTACTTC	CSVGPVQETQYF
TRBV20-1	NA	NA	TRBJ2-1	TGCAGTGCTCTAAGGGATGAGCAGTTCTTC	CSALRDEQFF
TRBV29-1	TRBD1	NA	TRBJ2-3	TGCAGCGTGCCGGGACAGTATACGCAGTATTTT	CSVPGQYTQYF
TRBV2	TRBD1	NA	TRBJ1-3	TGTGCCAGCAGCAGGGACAGGCCCTCTGGAAACACCATATATTTT	CASSRDRPSGNTIYF
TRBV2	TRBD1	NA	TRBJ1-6	TGTGCCAGTGCGGCCCAGGGACAGGTTGGTTCACCCCTCCACTTT	CASAAQGQVGSPLHF
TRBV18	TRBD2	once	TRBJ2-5	TGTGCCAGCTCACCAGATCTAGCGGGAATCGGTGAGACCCAGTACTTC	CASSPDLAGIGETQYF
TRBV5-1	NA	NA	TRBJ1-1	TGCGCCAGCAGCTTAGGCAGGAACACTGAAGCTTTCTTT	CASSLGRNTEAFF